The clone carrying this T cell receptor (beta chain) was found a few times. This specimen belongs to a study of tumor-infiltrating lymphocytes in oesophageal squamous cell carcinoma. CDR3 size: 14 residues. J was trimmed by 2 bases and V by 5 bases; bases with no gene match: 6. Germline loops: CDR1 MNHEY, CDR2 SMNVEV (reference sequence). MiXCR, run by TCRdb on the PCR reads, gives a single entry per CDR3 protein. Of about 12,000 distinct CDR3 sequences in the sample, around 56% are singletons; the top ten hold approximately 30%. This TCR was recovered from a female donor with esophageal squamous cell carcinoma. Sequences were obtained from esophageal tumor tissue. The chain combines TRBV27 with TRBJ2-7, with 7 bases that match TRBD1. In DNA, the CDR3 is TGTGCCAGCAGTCCCTCGACAGGGCCCTACGAGCAGTACTTC. Its protein product is CASSPSTGPYEQYF.